Following are 22 T cell receptor beta chains from one sample sequenced in a study of cytomegalovirus exposure and HLA in healthy donors. The primer mix had 60 Vbeta and 13 Jbeta primers. Only in-frame clones appear in the TCRdb table, and some are missing; sequencing was by immunoSEQ multiplex PCR. The profile shows about 160,000 clones, roughly 79% of them singletons. Sequenced: PBMCs. The source is a young man in good health and CMV-seronegative.

The chain employs TRBV11-1 and TRBJ2-2, with D unclear. This CDR3 is 13 amino acids long. Between the trimmed V and J ends, which lost 0 bases and 7 bases, there was a span of 6 bases. Per germline, CDR1 SGHAT and CDR2 FQDESV (reference sequence). The CDR3 nucleotides read TGTGCCAGCAGCTTAGCCCCGGGCGGGGAGCTGTTTTTT. Translating it yields CASSLAPGGELFF. Combining the CDR3 with reference TRBV11-1 and TRBJ2-2 gives the whole variable domain EAEVAQSPRYKITEKSQAVAFWCDPISGHATLYWYRQILGQGPELLVQFQDESVVDDSQLPKDRFSAERLKGVDSTLKIQPAELGDSAMYLCASSLAPGGELFFGEGSRLTVL.

The chain is built from TRBV29-1 and TRBJ2-7; TRBD2 agrees at 11 bases. Germline V gene lookup returns CDR1 SQVTM and CDR2 ANQGSEA. This CDR3 has 13 amino acids. J lost 0 bases, V lost 5 bases, and 0 bases had no gene match. The CDR3: CSVLAGGSYEQYF. The CDR3 DNA is TGCAGCGTTCTAGCGGGGGGCTCCTACGAGCAGTACTTC.

This clone was detected only a few times. The rearrangement uses TRBV28 and TRBJ2-1, with 9 bases fitting TRBD2. CDR1 MDHEN and CDR2 SYDVKM come from the germline V gene. J lost 6 bases, V lost 5 bases, and 11 bases had no gene match. The CDR3 length is 16 residues. The DNA for the CDR3 is TGTGCCAGCAGTCTGACGAGGGCTAGCGGGGTCAATGAGCAGTTCTTC. Residues: CASSLTRASGVNEQFF.

The V call is TRBV29-1, the J call TRBJ1-1; D ambiguous. The germline gives CDR1 SQVTM, CDR2 ANQGSEA. The CDR3 length is 12 residues. V gave up 7 bases and J gave up 5 bases, with 14 bases separating them. The CDR3: CSAKGLVTEAFF. CDR3 sequence (DNA): TGCAGCGCCAAAGGACTGGTGACTGAAGCTTTCTTT.

This chain connects TRBV2 to TRBJ2-7; perhaps TRBD2 as D (5 bases). This CDR3 spans 12 amino acids. Trimming removed 8 bases at V and 3 bases at J, with 11 bases between. The germline V gene encodes CDR1 SNHLY and CDR2 FYNNEI. The CDR3 is CASRTGNYEQYF. CDR3 coding DNA: TGTGCCAGCCGGACGGGAAACTACGAGCAGTACTTC.

This clone was found once. The gene calls are TRBV28 and TRBJ1-5, with D hard to call. The V gene lost 6 bases and the J gene lost 3 bases, with 3 bases spanning the gap. CDR3 length equals 11 residues. Germline assignment: CDR1 MDHEN and CDR2 SYDVKM. CDR3 nucleotides: TGTGCCAGCAGCCTCAATCAGCCCCAGCATTTT. It is translated as CASSLNQPQHF.

The V and J genes are TRBV30 and TRBJ1-5; D perhaps matches TRBD1 (6 bases). The germline V and J ends were trimmed by 3 bases and 4 bases, with 16 bases remaining between them. This CDR3 region has 15 residues. The germline CDR1 and CDR2 sequences are GTSNPN and SVGIG (reference sequence). The CDR3 protein is CAWRRLGDKNQPQHF. DNA of the CDR3: TGTGCCTGGAGGCGCCTGGGGGACAAAAATCAGCCCCAGCATTTT.

The genes are TRBV18 and TRBJ2-7; D is possibly TRBD2 (5 bases). The V end lost 6 bases, the J end lost 0 bases, and 12 bases lay between the germline ends. The CDR3 spans 14 residues. Germline values: CDR1 KGHSH, CDR2 LQKENI. Written as DNA, the CDR3 is TGTGCCAGCTCCACCGCGGGCCACTCCTACGAGCAGTACTTC. It specifies CASSTAGHSYEQYF.

This chain links TRBV30 with TRBJ1-6, with 9 bases that match TRBD1. This CDR3 has 14 residues. V shed 0 bases and J 7 bases; nucleotides not matched to a gene: 1. Germline CDR1 and CDR2: GTSNPN and SVGIG (reference sequence). CDR3 sequence (DNA): TGTGCCTGGAGTGTCGGGACAGGGAATTCACCCCTCCACTTT. Translating gives CAWSVGTGNSPLHF.

The chain links TRBV30 to TRBJ2-2; TRBD2 aligns across 11 bases. J was trimmed by 7 bases and V by 1 base; bases with no gene match: 14. This CDR3 has 18 residues. Germline V gives CDR1 GTSNPN, CDR2 SVGIG (reference sequence). The CDR3: CAWSAWVALAGADGELFF. CDR3 nucleotide sequence: TGTGCCTGGAGTGCTTGGGTTGCACTAGCGGGAGCCGACGGGGAGCTGTTTTTT. Full variable domain (missing parts from reference TRBV30 and TRBJ2-2): SQTIHQWPATLVQPVGSPLSLECTVEGTSNPNLYWYRQAAGRGLQLLFYSVGIGQISSEVPQNLSASRPQDRQFILSSKKLLLSDSGFYLCAWSAWVALAGADGELFFGEGSRLTVL.

The gene calls are TRBV5-1 and TRBJ2-5; D is unresolved. The CDR3 sequence is 14 residues long. CDR1 SGHRS and CDR2 YFSETQ come from the germline V gene. V was clipped by 4 bases and J by 0 bases, with 10 bases between them. CDR3 DNA: TGCGCCAGCAGCACAACAGAGTACCAAGAGACCCAGTACTTC. Amino acids: CASSTTEYQETQYF.

This sequence joins TRBV28 and TRBJ1-4; TRBD1 aligns across 9 bases. The CDR3 has 14 amino acids. Germline-derived CDR1 and CDR2 are MDHEN and SYDVKM. With V trimmed by 5 bases and J by 8 bases, 6 bases remained unmatched. CDR3 nucleotide sequence: TGTGCCAGCAGTCCGGGACAGGGTGGCGAAAAACTGTTTTTT. It is translated as CASSPGQGGEKLFF.

This chain uses TRBV25-1 with TRBJ2-3; D not resolved. Germline-derived CDR1 and CDR2 are MGHDK and SYGVNS. The V end was cut by 5 bases, the J end by 3 bases, with 15 bases between. This CDR3 region has 15 residues. The CDR3 DNA is TGTGCCAGCAGTTTCATCGGATTCGGGACAGATACGCAGTATTTT. This encodes CASSFIGFGTDTQYF.

This clone appeared a single time. The chain uses TRBV30 and TRBJ2-1; 8 positions match TRBD2. The CDR3 has 14 amino acids. CDR1 is GTSNPN and CDR2 is SVGIG in the germline V gene (reference sequence). Trimming at V came to 5 bases and at J to 3 bases, leaving 6 bases not matched to a gene. CDR3 DNA sequence: TGTGCCTGGGGAGCGGGGGCGTTCTACAATGAGCAGTTCTTC. It encodes CAWGAGAFYNEQFF.

This chain links TRBV28 with TRBJ1-6; 10 bases line up with TRBD1. CDR1 MDHEN and CDR2 SYDVKM come from the germline V gene. The V and J ends lost 6 bases and 7 bases, in that order; junction bases with no gene match: 6. The CDR3 runs 15 residues. The DNA for the CDR3 is TGTGCCAGCAGGAGACAGGGGGCATCGAATTCACCCCTCCACTTT. The encoded protein is CASRRQGASNSPLHF.

V and J are TRBV5-1 and TRBJ1-5; the D is unclear. CDR3 length: 14 amino acids. Looked up from germline, CDR1 is SGHRS and CDR2 is YFSETQ. The V gene lost 3 bases and the J gene lost 2 bases, with 9 bases spanning the gap. CDR3 bases: TGCGCCAGCAGCTCCGGGGAGGGCAATCAGCCCCAGCATTTT. It encodes CASSSGEGNQPQHF.

This rearrangement joins TRBV30 to TRBJ2-3; 8 bases line up with TRBD1. There are 15 residues in the CDR3. With V trimmed by 0 bases and J by 4 bases, 6 bases remained unmatched. Looked up from germline, CDR1 is GTSNPN and CDR2 is SVGIG (reference sequence). The CDR3, as DNA: TGTGCCTGGAGTGTACGCCAGGGGGCTGCAGATACGCAGTATTTT. Its protein is CAWSVRQGAADTQYF. Drawing the rest from reference TRBV30 and TRBJ2-3, the complete variable domain is SQTIHQWPATLVQPVGSPLSLECTVEGTSNPNLYWYRQAAGRGLQLLFYSVGIGQISSEVPQNLSASRPQDRQFILSSKKLLLSDSGFYLCAWSVRQGAADTQYFGPGTRLTVL.

This chain joins TRBV29-1 and TRBJ2-5; 10 bases line up with TRBD1. The CDR3 totals 14 residues. Germline CDR1 SQVTM, CDR2 ANQGSEA. After removal of 4 bases from V and 1 base from J, the junction contained 3 bases not matched to a gene. DNA for the CDR3: TGCAGCGTTGTAGGGACAGGGGCCCAAGAGACCCAGTACTTC. This sequence encodes CSVVGTGAQETQYF. Combining the CDR3 with reference TRBV29-1 and TRBJ2-5 gives the whole variable domain SAVISQKPSRDICQRGTSLTIQCQVDSQVTMMFWYRQQPGQSLTLIATANQGSEATYESGFVIDKFPISRPNLTFSTLTVSNMSPEDSSIYLCSVVGTGAQETQYFGPGTRLLVL.

The chain is built from TRBV6-5 and TRBJ1-5; possibly TRBD1 for D (5 bases). V shed 6 bases and J shed 9 bases, with 18 bases lying between them. CDR1 is MNHEY and CDR2 is SVGAGI in the germline V gene. CDR3 length equals 14 residues. CDR3 sequence (DNA): TGTGCCAGCAGCTCCGGGACTGAGGATCGGCCCCAGCATTTT. This codes for CASSSGTEDRPQHF.

As DNA, the CDR3 is TGTGCCAGCAGCAAACGTGTGACAGGCATCCCCCTCTATGGCTACACCTTC. This gives the protein CASSKRVTGIPLYGYTF. The rearrangement joins TRBV21-1 to TRBJ1-2; the DNA was not compared with TRBD1, the D call given in the table. TRBV21-1 is given as a pseudogene. The CDR3 is made up of 17 amino acids.

The chain couples TRBV4-3 to TRBJ2-3, with 13 bases identical to TRBD2. The trim removed 3 bases at V and 2 bases at J, leaving 5 bases unmatched. Germline V lookup: CDR1 LGHNA, CDR2 YSLEER. This CDR3 is 17 amino acids long. The CDR3 here is CASSHQGLAGATDTQYF. The CDR3, as DNA: TGCGCCAGCAGCCATCAAGGACTAGCGGGGGCCACAGATACGCAGTATTTT.

J is TRBJ2-3 and V is TRBV6-5, with D perhaps matching TRBD2 (5 bases). The CDR3 has 14 amino acids. V was trimmed by 4 bases and J by 5 bases, leaving 13 bases between them. Germline V gives CDR1 MNHEY, CDR2 SVGAGI. CDR3 sequence (DNA): TGTGCCAGCAGTTTACTTCCCCGGGGAGATACGCAGTATTTT. It codes for CASSLLPRGDTQYF.